This TCR beta chain originates from a study of cytomegalovirus exposure and HLA in healthy donors (dated by TCRdb to the late 2010s). Concerning the study at large: An earlier analysis of some 500 of the donors reported 250 to 350 Gb of sequence data and 117 million unique TCR beta sequences from approximately 180 million T cells. About 280 gigabases of sequencing data and 75 million to 85 million unique TCR sequences made up an early release that covered approximately 650 HLA-typed donors. The genetic ancestry cluster associated with self-reported Caucasian donors included around four fifths of the roughly 400 genotyped donors. The aim of the study was to test whether cataloging public T cell receptors could identify signatures of past pathogen exposure. The study profiled the T cell repertoires of more than 500 subjects by immunosequencing and related them to cytomegalovirus serostatus. In addition to the first cohort of several hundred subjects, a separate validation cohort of 120 different subjects was used. High-throughput TCR immunosequencing, statistical association of individual TCRs with disease status, and machine learning were combined to predict cytomegalovirus infection status. In a later analysis, previously published TCR beta repertoires from 600 to 850 donors were re-analyzed and high-resolution HLA genotyping was added so that TCR occurrence patterns could be studied. In the later analysis, no new phenotypic data were used to find candidate immune exposures; instead, reliance was placed on TCR beta sequences and their occurrence across donors. In an earlier analysis of about 590 of the donors, high-throughput TCR beta sequencing was used to judge whether each TCR beta V gene segment behaved as functional or pseudogenic. Donor age, sex, ethnicity and CMV serostatus were collected together with the repertoire data. In a later genetic analysis, genome-wide SNP genotypes for about three fifths of the roughly 670 donors were used, and that subset was treated as a discovery cohort. Every repertoire in the discovery cohort had been generated on one and the same sequencing platform. HLA typing covered class I and class II loci at four-digit resolution. Typing coverage varied by locus: 629-630 donors for A, B, C, DRB1 and DQB1; roughly 520 for DQA1; more than 600 for DPA1; around 490 for DPB1. Five DR-DQ haplotypes were treated as single units for association and clustering because of strong linkage in the cohort. Among roughly 400 genotyped donors of the cohort, an average of roughly 230,000 unique TCR beta nucleotide sequences was sequenced per donor, of which approximately 18% were non-productive. What the authors observed across the whole study: HLA typing was unavailable for some donors at each locus, so association tests used only the typed subset. Most TCR sequences were observed very rarely across donors, whereas some public TCRs were present in many individuals. In vitro tests confirmed that a few of the cytomegalovirus-associated TCR beta chains recognize cytomegalovirus antigens. Immune exposure information for the cohort was limited to CMV serostatus. The classifier was reported to diagnose cytomegalovirus status with high specificity and sensitivity in both the original cohort and the validation cohort. A further reported finding was that TCR beta sequences accurately predicted the HLA-A and HLA-B alleles for most subjects in the first cohort. In a later analysis, 16,951 TCR beta sequences were associated with specific HLA alleles at a false discovery rate of 0.05. An association between a missense DCLRE1C variant and V-gene and J-gene trimming of TCR beta chains was found in a later genetic analysis and replicated in an independent cohort. Some IMGT-functional V segments, including TRBV6-2 and TRBV6-3, could not be distinguished by the 87-base-pair reads and were therefore excluded. Compared with the approximately 600-donor mean, donors in an Asian-associated ancestry cluster had fewer N-insertions in productive TCRs, according to a later genetic analysis. A cluster of highly shared sequence variants was judged likely to represent a technical artifact of the sequencing pipeline. According to a later analysis, most CMV-associated TCR beta chains appeared to be HLA-restricted, and the HLA associations seemed to be driven largely by CMV exposure. The authors suggested that the approach could potentially be generalized to other disease states and immunological phenotypes. In an earlier analysis of under 600 of the donors, most TCR beta V segments were observed in productive rearrangements about 87% or about 30% of the time, broadly matching IMGT annotations. Linkage disequilibrium might explain the correlated functional status among segregating V segments, but an unknown experimental factor could not be ruled out. In a later analysis, HLA-associated TCR beta chains were found to be more clonally expanded and to have lower generation probabilities than equally common non-associated chains. According to a later analysis, TCR association rates differed among HLA loci, with DRB1 alleles showing the most associated TCRs and HLA-C alleles showing the fewest. The study gave a list of over 150 TCR beta chains associated with cytomegalovirus. This cohort had only TCR beta chains sequenced, and the lack of alpha or paired-chain data limited which features could be detected. Strong co-occurrence of HLA alleles, especially DR and DQ, made assigning TCR associations to individual alleles difficult. Sequencing depth was assumed to be roughly uniform across donors in the presence/absence analyses, though that assumption may not hold. Some 15 rarely observed V segments, including chromosome 9 orphons, were excluded from the earlier analysis of a few hundred of the donors because counts were too low. Several of the top co-occurrence clusters appeared to be linked to parvovirus B19, influenza, CMV and Epstein-Barr virus, according to a later analysis.

Libraries came from the immunoSEQ multiplex PCR assay. The multiplex PCR relied on a mix of 60 forward primers for TCR Vbeta segments and 13 reverse primers for TCR Jbeta segments. The CDR3 region of rearranged TCR beta genes was amplified from genomic DNA by a multiplex PCR assay. The amplified TCR beta libraries were sequenced on the Illumina HiSeq System as 87-base-pair reads. Per the original workflow: In a later analysis, some 80 million unique TCR beta chains were counted across the roughly 700 repertoires, and approximately 11 million of these chains were shared by at least two donors. A nearest-neighbor algorithm error-corrected the raw reads and collapsed the reads into unique sequences, merging closely related sequences to remove PCR and sequencing errors. CDR3 sequences were aligned to IMGT reference sequences to assign V, D and J gene segments. For a sequence to be retained, at least a six-nucleotide match to both a V gene segment and a J gene segment was required. Rearrangements were called productive when the CDR3 lacked stop codons and stayed in frame with V and J; all others were non-productive. CDR3 was defined according to IMGT convention as the region running from the second conserved V-encoded cysteine to the conserved J-encoded phenylalanine. The earlier analysis of fewer than 750 of the donors excluded sequences that lacked an unambiguous match to a single V gene segment. In an earlier analysis of almost 600 of the donors, a V segment was called functional when productive rearrangements were above 56.7%, and segregating when the standard deviation between donors exceeded 5%. A statistical classification framework was built to diagnose cytomegalovirus status from the catalog of TCR beta chain sequences. In a later analysis, V and J genes were assigned by comparing TCR nucleotide sequences against IMGT/GENE-DB human TR gene sequences. The TCRdist pipeline was used in a later analysis to assign CDR3 sequences and most-parsimonious VDJ recombination scenarios. A later analysis defined each TCR beta chain by its CDR3 amino acid sequence plus V-gene family, and excluded reads lacking a unique V-gene family. To address suspected cross-contamination and a sequencing artifact, a later analysis removed around 590 highly shared, low-generation-probability nucleotide sequences. For each public chain, a later analysis derived a clonal expansion index from normalized ranks of inferred template counts within each repertoire. A later analysis computed generation probabilities with a VDJ recombination model fitted to out-of-frame rearrangements, and checked the results against IGoR. Hypergeometric tests were used in a later analysis to score TCR-TCR, TCR-HLA and TCR-CMV co-occurrence, with a repertoire-size bias correction applied to the TCR pairs. False discovery rates were estimated in a later analysis by permuting HLA or CMV assignments 20 times. In a later analysis, co-occurring TCRs were grouped using DBSCAN, with TCRdist sequence similarity added in when clustering inside HLA-allele-positive subsets. Co-occurrence clustering excluded repertoires with fewer than 30,000 or more than 120,000 public chains, plus five with anomalous nucleotide sharing. The clones in this table, taken by TCRdb from immuneACCESS, are in-frame only. Not every clone is retained; where verified, under half of the shortfall comes from an unresolved V gene, and the cause of the rest is unknown. V and J calls and clone size follow that table, whereas D and trimming were derived from the DNA. For this sample the table gives about 210,000 clones, of which 75% to 90% were detected only once. The ten largest make up around 1% of the sample.

CDR1 SGHRS and CDR2 YFSETQ are derived from the germline V gene. Measured from the cysteine to the phenylalanine, the CDR3 is 15 residues long. The sequence is cut down to CDR3 DNA, 45 bases in frame from base 1. V lost 9 bases and J lost 0 bases; the stretch between them is 13 bases long. This clone was detected once. What this receptor recognizes is not known. No base quality information exists; no much larger clone differs at one position. In total, about 650 healthy bone marrow donors made up the cohort. At the time of sampling, all cohort members were nominally healthy, though unrecorded immune exposures were likely present. The donor tested CMV seronegative, placing the donor among the 350 to 400 seronegative members of the cohort. A peripheral blood sample was collected from each donor, and TCR beta sequencing was performed on peripheral blood mononuclear cells. Genomic DNA was extracted from the blood cell samples with the Qiagen DNeasy Blood Extraction Kit.

The sample consisted of PBMCs. This receptor was identified in a boy between 2 and 10 years old in good health and CMV-seronegative. The chain is encoded by TRBV5-1 joined to TRBJ2-6; a tentative D call is TRBD1 (6 bases match). The nucleotides are TGCGCCACTCATACAGGGAACTCTGGGGCCAACGTCCTGACTTTC. It translates as CATHTGNSGANVLTF. The CDR3, completed at both ends by the reference TRBV5-1 and TRBJ2-6 genes, gives the full variable domain KAGVTQTPRYLIKTRGQQVTLSCSPISGHRSVSWYQQTPGQGLQFLFEYFSETQRNKGNFPGRFSGRQFSNSRSEMNVSTLELGDSALYLCATHTGNSGANVLTFGAGSRLTVL.